What follows are 6 T cell receptor beta chains derived from one specimen sequenced in a study of blood T cell repertoires in COVID-19. Produced via immunoSEQ multiplex PCR; TCRdb's table is partial and in-frame only. The sample lists tens of thousands of clones, about four fifths occurring once. The sequencing input was peripheral blood. Receptor source: a man between 60 and 75 years old with acute or convalescent COVID-19.

The chain carries TRBV5-4 and TRBJ2-7, with 7 bases matching TRBD1. The CDR3 consists of 15 residues. V shed 4 bases, J shed 2 bases, and the junction held 9 bases outside the gene matches. Per the germline V gene, CDR1 is SGHNT and CDR2 is YYREEE (reference sequence). The CDR3 region is CASSHGQEGTYEQYF. CDR3 sequence (DNA): TGTGCCAGCAGCCACGGACAGGAAGGCACCTACGAGCAGTACTTC.

The chain has TRBV11-3 and TRBJ1-1; perhaps TRBD1 as D (6 bases). There are 13 residues in the CDR3. V lost 1 base and J lost 6, with 9 bases in between. Germline assignment: CDR1 SGHNT and CDR2 YENEEA. DNA for the CDR3: TGTGCCAGCAGCTTAGGCACAGGGTCTGAAGCTTTCTTT. It yields the protein CASSLGTGSEAFF.

The V and J genes are TRBV5-4 and TRBJ2-5, with TRBD1 matching over 7 bases. CDR3 length: 14 amino acids. V lost 3 bases, J lost 2 bases, and 4 bases stayed unmatched. From germline, CDR1 is SGHNT and CDR2 YYREEE (reference sequence). The CDR3 DNA reads TGTGCCAGCAGCTGGGACAGAATGCAAGAGACCCAGTACTTC. The encoded protein is CASSWDRMQETQYF.

The chain employs TRBV29-1 and TRBJ2-3; D possibly corresponds to TRBD1 (5 bases). CDR3 length: 12 amino acids. Germline CDR1 SQVTM, CDR2 ANQGSEA. The germline V and J ends were trimmed by 3 bases and 2 bases, with 6 bases remaining between them. CDR3 DNA sequence: TGCAGCGTTGACAGGGACACAGATACGCAGTATTTT. It translates to CSVDRDTDTQYF.

This clone is judged medium-sized. The J gene is TRBJ1-1, the V gene TRBV3-1 (or the pseudogene TRBV3-2), with 7 bases that match TRBD1. CDR1 is LGHDT and CDR2 is YNNKEL in the germline V gene (reference sequence). The CDR3 is made up of 15 amino acids. The V and J ends lost 4 bases and 0 bases, in that order; junction bases with no gene match: 5. The CDR3 nucleotides read TGTGCCAGCAGCCGCTTGGGACAGATGAACACTGAAGCTTTCTTT. Protein product: CASSRLGQMNTEAFF.

This clone showed up just once. The chain couples TRBV19 to TRBJ2-7; the match to TRBD1 covers 8 bases. The germline V gene has CDR1 LNHDA and CDR2 SQIVND (reference sequence). Losses at the gene ends were 5 bases for V and 5 bases for J; bases not matched to a gene: 2. The CDR3 totals 12 residues. CDR3 region: CASSPRGHEQYF. CDR3 DNA sequence: TGTGCCAGTAGTCCCAGGGGGCACGAGCAGTACTTC. The full variable domain, completed using reference TRBV19 and TRBJ2-7, is DGGITQSPKYLFRKEGQNVTLSCEQNLNHDAMYWYRQDPGQGLRLIYYSQIVNDFQKGDIAEGYSVSREKKESFPLTVTSAQKNPTAFYLCASSPRGHEQYFGPGTRLTVT.